This T cell receptor beta chain was found in a study of blood T cell repertoires in COVID-19. TCRdb's table, derived via immunoSEQ multiplex PCR, lists solely in-frame clones and lacks some. The sample yields tens of thousands of clones, roughly 80% seen once. The receptor's source is a man aged 55 to 70 with acute or convalescent COVID-19. Sequencing used peripheral blood.

As DNA, the CDR3 is TGTGCCAGCAGCTTAGGCAGGGGGCCGAACACTGAAGCTTTCTTT. Translating gives CASSLGRGPNTEAFF. The chain joins TRBV7-3 to TRBJ1-1; the match to TRBD1 covers 8 bases. The CDR3 totals 15 residues. Germline CDR1 SGHTA, CDR2 FQGTGA. V was clipped by 2 bases and J by 1 base; unmatched bases: 3.